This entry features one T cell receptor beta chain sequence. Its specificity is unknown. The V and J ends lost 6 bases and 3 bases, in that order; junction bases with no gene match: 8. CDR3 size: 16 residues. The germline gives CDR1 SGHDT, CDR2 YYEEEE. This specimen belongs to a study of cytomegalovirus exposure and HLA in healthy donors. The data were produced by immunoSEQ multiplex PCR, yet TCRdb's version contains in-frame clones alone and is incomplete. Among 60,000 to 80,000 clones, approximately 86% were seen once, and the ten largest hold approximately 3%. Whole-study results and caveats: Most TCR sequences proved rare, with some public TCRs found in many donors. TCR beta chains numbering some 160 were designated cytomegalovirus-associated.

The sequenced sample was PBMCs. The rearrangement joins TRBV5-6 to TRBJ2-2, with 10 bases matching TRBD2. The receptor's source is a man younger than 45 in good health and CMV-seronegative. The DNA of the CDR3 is TGTGCCAGCATCCAGCGGGAGGGCCAATACACCGGGGAGCTGTTTTTT. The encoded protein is CASIQREGQYTGELFF.